This T cell receptor beta chain was obtained from a study of blood T cell repertoires in COVID-19. As for the study in general: Donors in the United States, Italy and Spain gave samples during acute or convalescent COVID-19. PBMCs, B-cell-depleted T cells, or T cells were the source of the cDNA or gDNA that made up the material.

Worth noting for this clone: The junction differs from germline at one of its ends, possibly a read error.

CDR3 length: 14 residues. Germline loops: CDR1 SQVTM, CDR2 ANQGSEA. In the authors' workflow: It was from reference gene primer amplification that nucleated cell counts were estimated. Assay used: immunoSEQ multiplex PCR; TCRdb lists only in-frame clones, some missing. Clone size and the V and J calls come from that table; the DNA yielded D and trimming. The sample lists approximately 68,000 clones, 82% seen once, with approximately 16% in the top ten. The sequenced material came from peripheral blood. The V and J genes are TRBV29-1 and TRBJ2-6, with a weak D call TRBD1 (5 bases). The sequence was obtained from a man aged 80 or over with active COVID-19. The chain's CDR3 is CSVEQGPGANILTF. The CDR3 DNA sequence: TGCAGCGTTGAGCAGGGTCCTGGGGCCAACATCCTGACTTTC.